The entry that follows covers one TCR beta chain sequence. This sample was included in a study of blood T cell repertoires in COVID-19. For the study at large: Acute-phase and convalescent COVID-19 samples originated in the United States, Italy and Spain. PBMCs, B-cell-depleted T cells, or T cells were the source of the cDNA or gDNA that made up the material.

This CDR3 has 13 amino acids. The germline V gene encodes CDR1 LGHNT and CDR2 FRNRAP. Between the trimmed V and J ends, which lost 7 bases and 5 bases, there was a span of 12 bases. As originally analysed: Reference gene primer amplification gave estimated nucleated cell counts. The repertoire was sequenced with immunoSEQ multiplex PCR; TCRdb's copy has only in-frame clones and lacks some. The DNA was the basis for D and trimming; V, J and clone size are from that table. The table records about 59,000 clones, 73% of them present only once. The specimen sequenced was peripheral blood. The origin of this receptor is a woman aged 70-85 years with acute or convalescent COVID-19. J is TRBJ1-5 and V is TRBV12-5, with no clear D. Written as DNA, the CDR3 is TGTGCTAGTGCCGCGACGCGGGATCAGCCCCAGCATTTT. Protein product: CASAATRDQPQHF.